The following is a T cell receptor beta chain sequence with its context. Its specificity is unknown. Germline CDR1 is LGHNA and CDR2 is YNFKEQ. This CDR3 has 16 residues. This specimen comes from a study of CXCR3-negative and CXCR3-positive naive CD8 T cells. Across the study: The total count of TRB reads reached about 135 million, and each library contributed about 1.5 +/- 0.3 million.

Carrying UMI labels, the TRB cDNA libraries were prepared through 5' RACE. With the 5' RACE reads reprocessed, TCRdb shows one record per CDR3 protein and no DNA. This table lists approximately 56,000 distinct CDR3 sequences. General study findings and limits: TRB CDR3 properties indicated TCR strength, while surface CD5 was similar across naive subsets. Much lower diversity was found in memory CD8+ cells, while both naive subsets had comparably high diversity.

Source material: memory CD8+ T cells from blood. This chain links TRBV4-2 with TRBJ2-3. The sequence derives from a human donor in good health. Some clones in this sample may be carry-over from other donors' samples. The chain's CDR3 is CASSQVAGSGTDTQYF.